A single sample gave rise to the 10 T cell receptor beta chains below, sequenced in a study of T cell responses to AZD1222 COVID-19 vaccine. Here immunoSEQ multiplex PCR was the method, and the copy in TCRdb shows in-frame clones only, minus some. The table lists fewer than 200,000 clones, around 90% of them singletons. The sample here was peripheral blood, taken 28 days after the second dose of the MenACWY control vaccine. These receptors were collected from an adult who received the MenACWY meningococcal vaccine as a control.

The DNA for the CDR3 is TGTGCCAGCAGCTTAGACAGGGGCGTCAACTCACCCCTCCACTTT. Translating it yields CASSLDRGVNSPLHF. V and J are TRBV5-4 and TRBJ1-6; 8 nucleotides align to TRBD1. Trimming removed 2 bases from V and 10 bases from J; junction bases left unmatched: 8. Per germline, CDR1 SGHNT and CDR2 YYREEE (reference sequence). The CDR3 runs 15 residues. Looking up the rest from reference TRBV5-4 and TRBJ1-6 gives the full variable domain: ETGVTQSPTHLIKTRGQQVTLRCSSQSGHNTVSWYQQALGQGPQFIFQYYREEENGRGNFPPRFSGLQFPNYSSELNVNALELDDSALYLCASSLDRGVNSPLHFGNGTRLTVT.

The CDR3 region is CASSYMNTDTQYF. CDR3 DNA sequence: TGTGCCAGCAGCTACATGAACACAGATACGCAGTATTTT. V gene TRBV6-5 combines with J gene TRBJ2-3; D unclear. This CDR3 is 13 amino acids long. Per the germline V gene, CDR1 is MNHEY and CDR2 is SVGAGI. Trimming removed 6 bases at V and 2 bases at J, with 9 bases between.

The chain links TRBV29-1 to TRBJ2-5; 10 nucleotides align to TRBD2. V shed 4 bases, J shed 4 bases, and the junction held 9 bases outside the gene matches. In germline, CDR1 is SQVTM, CDR2 ANQGSEA. The CDR3 loop spans 15 amino acids. In DNA form, the CDR3 reads TGCAGCGTTGCCCTCCCCCGACTAGCGGGAGAGACCCAGTACTTC. This gives the protein CSVALPRLAGETQYF.

The CDR3 DNA follows: TGTGCCAGCAGCTTAGGGGGCCCGGGGTACACCGGGGAGCTGTTTTTT. It translates to CASSLGGPGYTGELFF. The chain couples TRBV7-6 to TRBJ2-2; the D call may be TRBD1 or TRBD2 (5 bases each). The V gene lost 1 base and the J gene lost 3 bases, with 12 bases spanning the gap. The CDR3 has 16 residues. Germline assignment: CDR1 SGHVS and CDR2 FNYEAQ.

In this sample, this clone turned up a few times. This chain uses TRBV13 with TRBJ1-3; D possibly corresponds to TRBD1 (5 bases). The CDR3 totals 14 residues. The V end lost 5 bases, the J end lost 4 bases, and 12 bases lay between the germline ends. Germline assignment: CDR1 PRHDT and CDR2 FYEKMQ (reference sequence). The DNA for the CDR3 is TGTGCCAGCAGCATCCAGGACATGGGAAACACCATATATTTT. Encoded protein: CASSIQDMGNTIYF.

The rearrangement links TRBV6-5 to TRBJ2-7; D perhaps matches TRBD2 (6 bases). V dropped 7 bases and J dropped 3 bases, with 16 bases sitting between them. CDR3 length equals 14 residues. Looked up from germline, CDR1 is MNHEY and CDR2 is SVGAGI. The CDR3 bases are TGTGCCAGCAATCAGGCTTGGGGGGACTACGAGCAGTACTTC. Translating gives CASNQAWGDYEQYF.

This chain joins TRBV6-6 and TRBJ1-5, with D possibly matching TRBD1 (5 bases). Germline loops: CDR1 MNHNY, CDR2 SVGAGI (reference sequence). This CDR3 comprises 14 residues. The V and J ends lost 1 base and 4 bases respectively, with 8 bases between them. The CDR3 here is CASSYYGGNQPQHF. DNA for the CDR3: TGTGCCAGCAGTTACTACGGGGGGAATCAGCCCCAGCATTTT.

This chain links TRBV11-3 with TRBJ1-3; tentative D call: TRBD1 (5 bases). V was clipped by 4 bases and J by 0 bases, with 16 bases between them. This CDR3 has 17 amino acids. Germline CDR1 reads SGHNT; CDR2 reads YENEEA. The CDR3 protein is CASSSGRQSLSGNTIYF. CDR3 in DNA: TGTGCCAGCAGCTCAGGGAGACAGAGTCTCTCTGGAAACACCATATATTTT.

The chain uses TRBV15 and TRBJ1-6; D is possibly TRBD1 (5 bases). The germline V gene has CDR1 LNHNV and CDR2 YYDKDF (reference sequence). V lost 0 bases and J lost 6, with 12 bases in between. This CDR3 is built from 16 residues. CDR3 DNA sequence: TGTGCCACCAGCAGAGATCCGGGACGCATTAATTCACCCCTCCACTTT. Translated, it gives CATSRDPGRINSPLHF.

The chain joins TRBV19 to TRBJ1-6; no clear D gene. The V end was cut by 11 bases, the J end by 7 bases, with 12 bases between. The germline CDR1 and CDR2 sequences are LNHDA and SQIVND (reference sequence). CDR3 length: 12 amino acids. This CDR3 is CASRHENSPLHF. As DNA, the CDR3 is TGTGCCTCACGACATGAGAATTCACCCCTCCACTTT.